This T cell receptor beta chain was profiled in a study of OX40 agonist ivuxolimab in advanced cancers. The study, taken as a whole, reports: Low normalized T-cell clonal expansion also characterized some of the nonresponders.

Profiling relied on immunoSEQ multiplex PCR, and the TCRdb table lists in-frame clones only, not all of them. Of tens of thousands of clones listed, approximately 88% were seen once; the top ten hold 10% to 15%. V was clipped by 3 bases and J by 11 bases, with 21 bases between them. The CDR3 contains 15 residues. Germline V gene sequence: CDR1 SGDLS, CDR2 YYNGEE. This clone was seen only once. Antigen specificity is unknown. At baseline, cycle 4 day 1, and cycle 7 day 1, blood was sampled. Source: CD4+ or CD8+ T cells sorted from blood, taken in a trial of the OX40 agonist ivuxolimab. This chain uses TRBV9 with TRBJ2-1; TRBD2 might be the D (6 bases). The source is an adult with an advanced solid tumor such as melanoma, head and neck, liver or kidney cancer. The CDR3 spells CASSDRVSSGGKQFF. The DNA for the CDR3 is TGTGCCAGCAGCGACCGGGTCTCTTCGGGCGGGAAGCAGTTCTTC.